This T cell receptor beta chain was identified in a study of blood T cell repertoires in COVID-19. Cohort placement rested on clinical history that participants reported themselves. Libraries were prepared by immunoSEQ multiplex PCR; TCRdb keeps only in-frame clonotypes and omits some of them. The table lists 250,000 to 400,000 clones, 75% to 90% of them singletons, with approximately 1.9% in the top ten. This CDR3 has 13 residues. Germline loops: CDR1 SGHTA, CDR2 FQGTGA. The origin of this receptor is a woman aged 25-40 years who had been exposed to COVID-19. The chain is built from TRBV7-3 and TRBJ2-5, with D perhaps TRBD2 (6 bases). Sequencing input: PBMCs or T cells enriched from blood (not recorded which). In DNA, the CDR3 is TGTGCGAGCGGTAGCGGAACTGAAGAGACCCAGTACTTC. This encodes CASGSGTEETQYF.